This T cell receptor beta chain came from a study of T cell responses to AZD1222 COVID-19 vaccine. Germline assignment: CDR1 LNHDA and CDR2 SQIVND (reference sequence). V dropped 6 bases and J dropped 10 bases, with 21 bases sitting between them. The CDR3 is 15 residues long. The repertoire was sequenced with immunoSEQ multiplex PCR; TCRdb's copy has only in-frame clones and lacks some. Of approximately 190,000 clones listed, about 92% are singletons. The receptor comes from an adult who received the MenACWY meningococcal vaccine as a control. V usage is TRBV19 and J usage is TRBJ2-2, with D perhaps TRBD1 or TRBD2 (5 bases each). The specimen comprised peripheral blood, sampled 28 days after the second dose of the MenACWY control vaccine. The CDR3 DNA is TGTGCCAGTAGCCACGGGACCAGGGTAGTGGAGGAGCTGTTTTTT. Protein: CASSHGTRVVEELFF.